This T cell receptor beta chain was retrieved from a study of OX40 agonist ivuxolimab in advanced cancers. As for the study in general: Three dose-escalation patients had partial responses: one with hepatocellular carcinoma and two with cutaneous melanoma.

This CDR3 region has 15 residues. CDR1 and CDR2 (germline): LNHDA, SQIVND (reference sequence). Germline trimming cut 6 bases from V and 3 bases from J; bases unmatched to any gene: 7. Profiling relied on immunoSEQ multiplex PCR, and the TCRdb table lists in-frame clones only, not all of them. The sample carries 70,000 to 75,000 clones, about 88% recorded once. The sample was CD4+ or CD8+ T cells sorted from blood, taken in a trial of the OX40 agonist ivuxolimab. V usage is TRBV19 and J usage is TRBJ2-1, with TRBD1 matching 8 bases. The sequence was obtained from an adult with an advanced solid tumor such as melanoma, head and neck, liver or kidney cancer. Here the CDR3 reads CASRSGQGRYNEQFF. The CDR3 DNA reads TGTGCCAGTAGAAGTGGACAGGGTCGCTACAATGAGCAGTTCTTC.